This TCR beta chain was sequenced for a study of cytotoxic CD8 clonotypes in ibrutinib-treated CLL. Germline lookup yields CDR1 SEHNR and CDR2 FQNEAQ (reference sequence). Trimming pared 5 bases from V and 2 bases from J, leaving 28 bases between. CDR3 length: 19 amino acids. The table came from immunoSEQ multiplex PCR; TCRdb's copy has only in-frame clones and leaves some out. Seen here are approximately 170,000 clones, roughly 84% observed once, and the top ten hold around 3%. The V and J genes are TRBV7-9 and TRBJ2-7; tentative D call: TRBD2 (5 bases). The clonotype comes from a human donor with chronic lymphocytic leukemia. The sample here was PBMCs, taken at disease progression, from a patient treated with ibrutinib. CDR3 residues: CASSPQDGILGYPTYEQYF. The DNA of the CDR3 is TGTGCCAGCAGCCCTCAAGACGGGATCTTGGGGTACCCAACCTACGAGCAGTACTTC.